This TCR beta chain was sequenced in a study of blood T cell repertoires in COVID-19. Study summary: The origin of the acute and convalescent COVID-19 samples was the United States, Italy and Spain. PBMCs, B-cell-depleted T cells, or T cells were the source of the cDNA or gDNA that made up the material.

The germline gives CDR1 SGHNT, CDR2 YYREEE (reference sequence). The trim removed 0 bases at V and 2 bases at J, leaving 2 bases unmatched. The CDR3 spans 15 residues. Authors' methods: Using reference gene primer amplification, nucleated cell counts were estimated. The protocol was immunoSEQ multiplex PCR, while the TCRdb copy is restricted to in-frame clones and leaves out a portion. V and J calls plus clone size are reproduced from that table; the DNA served to infer D and trimming. Of approximately 260,000 clones in the sample, roughly nine tenths were seen once. The receptor's source is a man aged 50-59 years with acute or convalescent COVID-19. This chain links TRBV5-4 with TRBJ1-3; TRBD1 aligns across 7 bases. Sequences were obtained from peripheral blood. In nucleotides, the CDR3 is TGTGCCAGCAGCTTGGCCCAGGGGGCTGGAAACACCATATATTTT. It is translated as CASSLAQGAGNTIYF.